Presented here are 21 T cell receptor beta chains from one specimen sequenced in a study of T cell responses to AZD1222 COVID-19 vaccine. The assay was immunoSEQ multiplex PCR, and TCRdb's table has in-frame clones only and misses some. The sample shows approximately 92,000 clones, approximately 91% of them seen only once. The specimen comprised peripheral blood, sampled on day 0 of AZD1222 vaccination. All receptors come from an adult in good health.

This clone was detected only a few times. The CDR3: CASSSPRTTEAFF. DNA for the CDR3: TGTGCCAGCAGTTCCCCCCGGACCACTGAAGCTTTCTTT. The chain recombines TRBV6-5 with TRBJ1-1; D gene uncertain. The CDR3 spans 13 residues. V was clipped by 4 bases and J by 4 bases, with 10 bases between them. The V gene's germline CDR1 is MNHEY and CDR2 SVGAGI.

V and J are TRBV19 and TRBJ1-4; D not resolved. The CDR3 runs 15 residues. CDR1 and CDR2 from the germline V gene are LNHDA and SQIVND (reference sequence). Between the trimmed V and J ends, which lost 2 bases and 0 bases, there was a span of 7 bases. The CDR3 coding sequence is TGTGCCAGTAGTATAACAGTGACAACTAATGAAAAACTGTTTTTT. Protein product: CASSITVTTNEKLFF.

The genes are TRBV6-6 and TRBJ2-7; D might be TRBD1 or TRBD2, each matching 5 bases. CDR1 and CDR2 from the germline V gene are MNHNY and SVGAGI (reference sequence). V was shortened by 2 bases and J by 0 bases, with 14 bases between the two germline ends. CDR3 size: 16 residues. The CDR3 coding sequence is TGTGCCAGCAGTTACCCGAAGGGACCTAGCTCCTACGAGCAGTACTTC. This sequence encodes CASSYPKGPSSYEQYF.

This chain links TRBV15 with TRBJ1-5, with a weak D call TRBD1 (5 bases). This CDR3 has 16 residues. The V end was cut by 5 bases, the J end by 0 bases, with 14 bases between. Germline V lookup: CDR1 LNHNV, CDR2 YYDKDF (reference sequence). The CDR3 is CATSELGDFSNQPQHF. In DNA form, the CDR3 reads TGTGCCACCAGCGAATTAGGGGACTTTAGCAATCAGCCCCAGCATTTT.

The rearrangement uses TRBV9 and TRBJ2-7, with 9 bases identical to TRBD1. This CDR3 is 16 amino acids long. Germline CDR1 is SGDLS and CDR2 is YYNGEE. V lost 4 bases and J lost 2; bases outside the gene matches: 10. CDR3 amino acids: CASSPRLGTGTYEQYF. The CDR3 DNA sequence: TGTGCCAGCAGCCCACGCTTGGGGACAGGGACCTACGAGCAGTACTTC.

Concerning this clone: The junction shows a germline mismatch at one end, possibly a read error. The chain carries TRBV7-7 and TRBJ2-5, with D hard to call. The CDR3 has 14 amino acids. Germline V gene sequence: CDR1 SSHAT, CDR2 FNYEAQ (reference sequence). The CDR3 DNA reads as TGTGCTAGCAGCTTACGCGGCCAACGGGAGACCCAGTACTTC. As protein: CASSLRGQRETQYF.

The chain is built from TRBV4-1 and TRBJ1-2; D is unclear. This CDR3 has 14 amino acids. Trimming removed 0 bases from V and 7 bases from J, with 12 bases in between. Germline V lookup: CDR1 MGHRA, CDR2 YSYEKL. CDR3 sequence (DNA): TGCGCCAGCAGCCAAGATCGCGGATGGATTGGCTACACCTTC. Translation gives CASSQDRGWIGYTF.

J is TRBJ1-5 and V is TRBV2, with 8 nucleotides matching TRBD1. This CDR3 is built from 15 residues. Germline V lookup: CDR1 SNHLY, CDR2 FYNNEI. The J segment lost 3 bases and the V segment lost 5 bases, leaving 6 bases of the junction unmatched. The CDR3 DNA sequence: TGTGCCAGCAGTCGGACAGGGTTGGACAATCAGCCCCAGCATTTT. Translated, it gives CASSRTGLDNQPQHF. The full variable domain, its missing parts supplied by reference TRBV2 and TRBJ1-5, is EPEVTQTPSHQVTQMGQEVILRCVPISNHLYFYWYRQILGQKVEFLVSFYNNEISEKSEIFDDQFSVERPDGSNFTLKIRSTKLEDSAMYFCASSRTGLDNQPQHFGDGTRLSIL.

This clone was seen once. The V and J genes are TRBV2 and TRBJ2-2, with a tentative D call TRBD1 (5 bases). Per germline, CDR1 SNHLY and CDR2 FYNNEI. Trimming left V 4 bases short and J 3 bases short, with 12 bases between. CDR3 size: 15 residues. The CDR3 sequence: CASSVDSTYTGELFF. In nucleotides, the CDR3 is TGTGCCAGCAGTGTCGACAGCACCTACACCGGGGAGCTGTTTTTT.

The V call is TRBV6-5, the J call TRBJ2-7, with TRBD2 identical over 9 bases. J was trimmed by 1 base and V by 10 bases; bases with no gene match: 8. The CDR3 spans 14 residues. CDR1 is MNHEY and CDR2 is SVGAGI in the germline V gene. This CDR3 is CATGALAGSYEQYF. In DNA, the CDR3 is TGTGCCACCGGAGCGCTAGCGGGATCCTACGAGCAGTACTTC.

The V and J genes are TRBV20-1 and TRBJ2-7; a weak D match, TRBD2 (6 bases). Per the germline V gene, CDR1 is DFQATT and CDR2 is SNEGSKA (reference sequence). The length of the CDR3 is 15 residues. Trimming shortened V by 6 bases and J by 3 bases, and 21 bases separated the two germline ends. The CDR3 nucleotides read TGCAGTGCCAGTGGGGGGACTTCAAACCTCTACGAGCAGTACTTC. Its translation is CSASGGTSNLYEQYF.

The chain couples TRBV2 to TRBJ2-7, with 11 bases that match TRBD2. The CDR3 is 15 amino acids. In germline, CDR1 is SNHLY, CDR2 FYNNEI. V gave up 5 bases and J gave up 4 bases; unmatched junction bases: 7. This CDR3 reads CASSLGTSGEYEQYF. The CDR3 DNA sequence: TGTGCCAGCAGTTTAGGGACTAGCGGAGAGTACGAGCAGTACTTC. The variable domain in full, with the rest retrieved from reference TRBV2 and TRBJ2-7, is EPEVTQTPSHQVTQMGQEVILRCVPISNHLYFYWYRQILGQKVEFLVSFYNNEISEKSEIFDDQFSVERPDGSNFTLKIRSTKLEDSAMYFCASSLGTSGEYEQYFGPGTRLTVT.

V gene TRBV10-3 combines with J gene TRBJ1-4; no clear D gene. V lost 0 bases, J lost 8 bases, and 7 bases lay in between. The germline gives CDR1 ENHRY, CDR2 SYGVKD. The length of the CDR3 is 13 residues. The DNA for the CDR3 is TGTGCCATCAGTGAGTCTTCGTCCGAAAAACTGTTTTTT. It yields the protein CAISESSSEKLFF.

This clone has just one count. The chain uses TRBV4-3 and TRBJ2-3, with 8 bases fitting TRBD1. With 4 bases clipped from V and 1 base from J, the junction kept 10 bases outside the gene matches. The germline gives CDR1 LGHNA, CDR2 YSLEER. This CDR3 has 17 amino acids. CDR3 DNA sequence: TGCGCCAGCAGCCTTATCCCGGAGACAGGGGGCACAGATACGCAGTATTTT. Protein sequence: CASSLIPETGGTDTQYF.

The rearrangement joins TRBV27 to TRBJ2-7, with D uncertain. Germline loops: CDR1 MNHEY, CDR2 SMNVEV (reference sequence). The V end was cut by 2 bases, the J end by 5 bases, with 7 bases between. CDR3 length: 12 residues. CDR3 in amino acids: CASSLGGDEQYF. The CDR3 region has the DNA TGTGCCAGCAGTTTAGGCGGCGACGAGCAGTACTTC.

V and J are TRBV5-1 and TRBJ2-3; 9 nucleotides agree with TRBD2. Germline V gene lookup returns CDR1 SGHRS and CDR2 YFSETQ. V gave up 7 bases and J gave up 2 bases; unmatched junction bases: 5. The CDR3 runs to 14 residues. The CDR3 loop reads CASVRGGSTDTQYF. DNA of the CDR3: TGCGCCAGCGTGCGGGGGGGGTCCACAGATACGCAGTATTTT.

The sample holds one count of this clone. The chain carries TRBV27 and TRBJ2-1, with a tentative D call TRBD2 (5 bases). The CDR3 consists of 15 residues. The ends were cut back, 0 bases at V and 9 bases at J, with 15 bases in the middle. CDR1 MNHEY and CDR2 SMNVEV come from the germline V gene (reference sequence). The CDR3: CASSLSRLLGGEQFF. The CDR3 region has the DNA TGTGCCAGCAGTTTATCAAGGCTCCTAGGAGGTGAGCAGTTCTTC.

The gene calls are TRBV2 and TRBJ2-7, with 9 bases fitting TRBD1. The CDR3 is 12 amino acids. Germline CDR1 and CDR2: SNHLY and FYNNEI. V lost 6 bases, J lost 5 bases, and 2 bases stayed unmatched. CDR3 sequence: CASRDRGHEQYF. Here the CDR3 DNA reads TGTGCCAGCAGGGACAGGGGCCACGAGCAGTACTTC.

V is TRBV5-1 and J is TRBJ1-3; unclear D gene. The germline V gene has CDR1 SGHRS and CDR2 YFSETQ. This CDR3 has 14 residues. V shed 0 bases and J shed 3 bases, with 7 bases lying between them. CDR3 in amino acids: CASSLARNGNTIYF. The CDR3 coding sequence is TGCGCCAGCAGCTTGGCCCGGAATGGAAACACCATATATTTT.

DNA for the CDR3: TGTGCCAGCAGCGCGATCACGGGGGGGCCGGTCTCCAATGAGCAGTTCTTC. The encoded protein is CASSAITGGPVSNEQFF. The chain uses TRBV14 and TRBJ2-1, with 8 bases aligning to TRBD2. With 5 bases clipped from V and 6 bases from J, the junction kept 15 bases outside the gene matches. CDR3 length equals 17 residues. Germline V gene sequence: CDR1 SGHDN, CDR2 FVKESK.

The V gene is TRBV5-1, the J gene TRBJ2-3; TRBD2 might be the D (5 bases). This CDR3 is 14 amino acids long. With 0 bases removed from V and 6 bases from J, the gap between germline ends came to 11 bases. The germline CDR1 and CDR2 sequences are SGHRS and YFSETQ. The CDR3 DNA reads as TGCGCCAGCAGCTTGGCCAATAGCGCGGATACGCAGTATTTT. Amino acids: CASSLANSADTQYF.